The source of this T cell receptor beta chain is a study of blood T cell repertoires in COVID-19. The wider study: Nucleic acid was either cDNA or gDNA, and it came from T cells, B-cell-depleted T cells, or PBMCs.

The authors' processing: Amplification with reference gene primers provided the estimates of nucleated cell counts. This table comes from immunoSEQ multiplex PCR, and its TCRdb copy is limited to in-frame clones, with some not included. V and J calls and clone size are copied from that table; D and trimming were computed from the DNA. The sample has some 95,000 clones, around 81% seen once. CDR1 and CDR2 from the germline V gene are SGHTS and YDEGEE. The CDR3 has 11 residues. V lost 4 bases and J lost 10, with 9 bases in between. The receptor was derived from a man aged 45-65 years who had recovered from COVID-19. The J gene is TRBJ1-5, the V gene TRBV5-8; D gene ambiguous. Sequencing was performed on peripheral blood. The CDR3 loop reads CASSVTYPQHF. In DNA form, the CDR3 reads TGTGCCAGCAGCGTGACATACCCCCAGCATTTT.